The next 2 T cell receptor beta chains were all read from a single sample in a study of blood T cell repertoires in COVID-19. The data were produced by immunoSEQ multiplex PCR, yet TCRdb's version contains in-frame clones alone and is incomplete. The data hold under 400,000 clones, with about 91% observed a single time. The sample was peripheral blood. Receptors were obtained from a woman under 40 with COVID-19, enrolled during active disease.

The rearrangement joins TRBV5-6 to TRBJ2-5, with D possibly TRBD2 on 6 matching bases. V was clipped by 0 bases and J by 3 bases, with 12 bases between them. The CDR3 length is 15 residues. CDR1 and CDR2 from the germline V gene are SGHDT and YYEEEE. The CDR3 DNA is TGTGCCAGCAGCTTGGAGGAGACTAGTAAAGAGACCCAGTACTTC. This sequence encodes CASSLEETSKETQYF.

This rearrangement joins TRBV4-1 to TRBJ2-3; 7 nucleotides align to TRBD2. Germline-derived CDR1 and CDR2 are MGHRA and YSYEKL. Trimming removed 1 base from V and 2 bases from J; junction bases left unmatched: 6. This CDR3 contains 16 residues. The CDR3 DNA sequence: TGCGCCAGCAGCCAAGGAGGGCGGGGGACCACAGATACGCAGTATTTT. This gives the protein CASSQGGRGTTDTQYF.